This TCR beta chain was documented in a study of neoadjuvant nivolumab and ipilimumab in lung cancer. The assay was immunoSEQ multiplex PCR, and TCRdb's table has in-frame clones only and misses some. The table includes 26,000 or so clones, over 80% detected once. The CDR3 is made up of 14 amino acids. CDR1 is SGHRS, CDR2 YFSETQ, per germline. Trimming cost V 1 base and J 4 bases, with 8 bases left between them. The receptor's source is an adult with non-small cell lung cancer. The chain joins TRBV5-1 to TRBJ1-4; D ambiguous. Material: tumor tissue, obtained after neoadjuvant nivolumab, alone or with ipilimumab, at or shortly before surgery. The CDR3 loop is CASSLRDDNEKLFF. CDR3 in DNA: TGCGCCAGCAGCTTGCGGGATGATAATGAAAAACTGTTTTTT.